The T cell receptor (beta chain) described here comes from a study of Graves' ophthalmopathy and Graves' hyperthyroidism. Whole-study results and caveats: Ophthalmopathy progression was predicted with 70.59% sensitivity and about 72% specificity. Between ophthalmopathy and stable hyperthyroidism, a 13-signature model drew a separation with about 85% sensitivity and 75% to 82% specificity.

Notes on this clonotype: Its antigen is not known.

Trimming removed 6 bases at V and 2 bases at J, with 10 bases between. Germline values: CDR1 MNHEY, CDR2 SVGEGT. The CDR3 sequence is 13 residues long. RNA transcripts yielded amplified TCR beta CDR3 regions. An opening RT-PCR round employed HTBI primers and preceded a second-round multiplex PCR. TCRdb recomputed calls from the multiplex PCR reads with MiXCR, one row per CDR3 protein. The sample lists around 170,000 distinct CDR3 sequences; roughly two fifths were seen once. With a duration under 3 months, ophthalmopathy in the donors showed moderate-to-severe activity, CAS ≥3 and NOSPECS ≥4. The chain joins TRBV6-2 or TRBV6-3 to TRBJ1-1; D gene unclear. Input material: peripheral blood. This TCR was recovered from a woman in her 40s with Graves' ophthalmopathy. CDR3 region: CASSGWENTEAFF. The CDR3 coding sequence is TGTGCCAGCAGCGGATGGGAAAACACTGAAGCTTTCTTT.